This entry lists 26 T cell receptor beta chains sequenced from one sample in a study of blood T cell repertoires in COVID-19. TCRdb's copy holds only in-frame clones and misses some; the assay was immunoSEQ multiplex PCR. Of 200,000 or so clones in the sample, about nine tenths were seen once. The sequenced material came from peripheral blood. These TCRs come from a man aged 45 to 65 with acute or convalescent COVID-19.

As to this clone: Distinct nucleotide sequences in the sample also encode this CDR3. The chain couples TRBV18 to TRBJ2-7, with 7 bases aligning to TRBD1. Germline CDR1 reads KGHSH; CDR2 reads LQKENI. The CDR3 runs to 13 residues. J was trimmed by 3 bases and V by 3 bases; bases with no gene match: 2. CDR3 coding DNA: TGTGCCAGCTCACCGGCAGGGGGCTACGAGCAGTACTTC. Translated, it gives CASSPAGGYEQYF.

Concerning this clone itself: Other DNA sequences in this specimen translate into the identical CDR3. The chain links TRBV6-5 to TRBJ1-1; 9 nucleotides align to TRBD1. Trimming took 6 bases from V and 1 from J; bases not matched to a gene: 3. The CDR3 has 14 amino acids. The germline gives CDR1 MNHEY, CDR2 SVGAGI. The CDR3: CASSPGQGNTEAFF. CDR3 bases: TGTGCCAGCAGCCCGGGACAGGGGAACACTGAAGCTTTCTTT.

The chain carries TRBV5-8 and TRBJ2-2, with 7 bases matching TRBD1. There are 15 residues in the CDR3. Germline lookup yields CDR1 SGHTS and CDR2 YDEGEE. The ends lost 4 bases at V and 4 bases at J; junction bases unmatched: 7. This CDR3 is CASSPQDRTTGELFF. CDR3 DNA: TGTGCCAGCAGCCCCCAGGACAGGACCACCGGGGAGCTGTTTTTT.

The chain joins TRBV5-6 to TRBJ1-5; D remains unclear. Trimming stripped 3 bases from V and 3 bases from J, with 10 bases between. Germline CDR1 SGHDT, CDR2 YYEEEE. The CDR3 has 14 amino acids. The CDR3 nucleotides read TGTGCCAGCAGCTACTGGTCGATCAATCAGCCCCAGCATTTT. This encodes CASSYWSINQPQHF.

The genes are TRBV5-1 and TRBJ1-2; D might be TRBD1 (6 bases). CDR3 length: 14 residues. Germline V CDR1 and CDR2: SGHRS, YFSETQ. V gave up 7 bases and J gave up 2 bases, with 15 bases separating them. Here the CDR3 reads CASREGDQNYGYTF. The CDR3 DNA reads as TGCGCCAGCCGAGAGGGGGACCAGAACTATGGCTACACCTTC.

This rearrangement joins TRBV10-3 to TRBJ2-7; TRBD1 aligns across 7 bases. From germline, CDR1 is ENHRY and CDR2 SYGVKD. CDR3 length: 16 amino acids. J was trimmed by 0 bases and V by 0 bases; bases with no gene match: 5. CDR3 protein: CAISESPGQISYEQYF. The CDR3 nucleotides are TGTGCCATCAGTGAGTCGCCGGGACAGATCTCCTACGAGCAGTACTTC.

The rearrangement links TRBV28 to TRBJ1-3, with 8 bases matching TRBD1. Germline CDR1 is MDHEN and CDR2 is SYDVKM. After removal of 7 bases from V and 0 bases from J, the junction contained 5 bases not matched to a gene. This CDR3 has 15 amino acids. The CDR3 region has the DNA TGTGCCAGCACTCTAGGGACAGGCTCTGGAAACACCATATATTTT. Amino acids: CASTLGTGSGNTIYF.

This chain joins TRBV2 and TRBJ2-6; D is undetermined. The germline gives CDR1 SNHLY, CDR2 FYNNEI. V dropped 3 bases and J dropped 0 bases, with 9 bases sitting between them. The CDR3 consists of 16 residues. CDR3 in amino acids: CASSELDRSGANVLTF. The CDR3, as DNA: TGTGCCAGCAGTGAGCTAGATCGCTCTGGGGCCAACGTCCTGACTTTC.

The CDR3 region is CASSSRTGGYEKLFF. DNA of the CDR3: TGTGCCAGCAGCTCACGGACAGGGGGCTATGAAAAACTGTTTTTT. This chain connects TRBV2 to TRBJ1-4; 11 nucleotides match TRBD1. The CDR3 length is 15 residues. Germline V gene lookup returns CDR1 SNHLY and CDR2 FYNNEI. J was trimmed by 6 bases and V by 6 bases; bases with no gene match: 6.

This clone was detected only a few times. V usage is TRBV6-5 and J usage is TRBJ1-4, with a tentative D call TRBD1 (6 bases). Germline assignment: CDR1 MNHEY and CDR2 SVGAGI. V was pared by 6 bases and J by 6 bases, with 17 bases between. CDR3 length: 15 amino acids. CDR3 residues: CASSPRQVSHEKLFF. The DNA of the CDR3 is TGTGCCAGCAGCCCCAGACAGGTTTCCCATGAAAAACTGTTTTTT.

The V and J genes are TRBV7-2 and TRBJ1-2, with D hard to call. The V and J ends lost 5 bases and 8 bases respectively, with 9 bases between them. Per the germline V gene, CDR1 is SGHTA and CDR2 is FQGNSA. The CDR3 is made up of 11 amino acids. In nucleotides, the CDR3 is TGTGCCAGCAGCGAACCACGGGGCTACACCTTC. Translating gives CASSEPRGYTF.

The gene calls are TRBV13 and TRBJ1-4; tentatively, D is TRBD1 (5 bases). Germline CDR1 PRHDT, CDR2 FYEKMQ (reference sequence). The CDR3 covers 14 residues. V was pared by 1 base and J by 7 bases, with 10 bases between. CDR3: CASSLDRRGEKLFF. As DNA, the CDR3 is TGTGCCAGCAGCTTAGACAGGAGGGGTGAAAAACTGTTTTTT.

The J gene is TRBJ2-7, the V gene TRBV7-9, with 7 nucleotides matching TRBD1. Germline V lookup: CDR1 SEHNR, CDR2 FQNEAQ (reference sequence). The CDR3 is made up of 14 amino acids. Germline trimming cut 9 bases from V and 0 bases from J; bases unmatched to any gene: 8. The CDR3 is CASQQGPSSYEQYF. DNA for the CDR3: TGTGCCAGTCAACAGGGGCCCAGCTCCTACGAGCAGTACTTC.

This sequence joins TRBV10-1 and TRBJ2-1, with TRBD2 matching over 14 bases. The CDR3 length is 16 residues. V gave up 0 bases and J gave up 7 bases; unmatched junction bases: 2. CDR1 and CDR2 from the germline V gene are WNHNN and SYGVQD (reference sequence). The CDR3 reads CASSESRLAGGNEQFF. The CDR3 DNA follows: TGCGCCAGCAGTGAGTCACGACTAGCGGGGGGGAATGAGCAGTTCTTC.

V is TRBV18 and J is TRBJ1-3; TRBD1 aligns across 7 bases. Germline trimming cut 4 bases from V and 0 bases from J; bases unmatched to any gene: 0. Germline assignment: CDR1 KGHSH and CDR2 LQKENI. CDR3 length: 14 amino acids. The CDR3 coding sequence is TGTGCCAGCTCACGGGACAGCTCTGGAAACACCATATATTTT. This translates into CASSRDSSGNTIYF. The whole variable domain, remainder taken from reference TRBV18 and TRBJ1-3, is NAGVMQNPRHLVRRRGQEARLRCSPMKGHSHVYWYRQLPEEGLKFMVYLQKENIIDESGMPKERFSAEFPKEGPSILRIQQVVRGDSAAYFCASSRDSSGNTIYFGEGSWLTVV.

This chain uses TRBV20-1 with TRBJ1-6, with 8 bases fitting TRBD1. This CDR3 contains 15 residues. The V gene end was trimmed by 3 bases and the J gene end by 4 bases; junction bases not matched to a gene: 5. Per germline, CDR1 DFQATT and CDR2 SNEGSKA (reference sequence). Written as DNA, the CDR3 is TGCAGTGCTAGTTTGGGGACAGGATATAATTCACCCCTCCACTTT. This sequence encodes CSASLGTGYNSPLHF.

The chain recombines TRBV2 with TRBJ2-1; D uncertain. The CDR3 spans 11 residues. Germline V CDR1 and CDR2: SNHLY, FYNNEI. V gave up 9 bases and J gave up 4 bases, with 7 bases separating them. CDR3 residues: CASQQYNEQFF. CDR3 coding DNA: TGTGCCAGTCAACAATACAATGAGCAGTTCTTC.

The chain has TRBV4-1 and TRBJ1-4; D call uncertain. Germline loops: CDR1 MGHRA, CDR2 YSYEKL. The CDR3 spans 14 residues. V lost 2 bases to trimming and J lost 7 bases, with 11 bases between them. The CDR3 protein is CASSQSDSGEKLFF. Here the CDR3 DNA reads TGCGCCAGCAGCCAATCGGACTCGGGTGAAAAACTGTTTTTT.

V gene TRBV19 combines with J gene TRBJ2-7; D call uncertain. Germline-derived CDR1 and CDR2 are LNHDA and SQIVND (reference sequence). With 5 bases removed from V and 0 bases from J, the gap between germline ends came to 11 bases. This CDR3 comprises 14 residues. CDR3 region: CASSLHSSSYEQYF. In DNA form, the CDR3 reads TGTGCCAGTAGTCTTCATAGTTCCTCCTACGAGCAGTACTTC.

This chain joins TRBV30 and TRBJ1-2; the D is unclear. This CDR3 region has 11 residues. From germline, CDR1 is GTSNPN and CDR2 SVGIG (reference sequence). The germline V and J ends were trimmed by 4 bases and 7 bases, with 10 bases remaining between them. CDR3 loop: CAWTYSGGYTF. In DNA, the CDR3 is TGTGCCTGGACTTACAGCGGTGGCTACACCTTC.

This clone came up a few times. This chain uses TRBV18 with TRBJ1-3; 7 nucleotides align to TRBD1. The CDR3 has 16 amino acids. Germline CDR1 KGHSH, CDR2 LQKENI. The junction had 8 bases not matched to a gene; V was cut back by 6 bases and J by 0 bases. The DNA of the CDR3 is TGTGCCAGCTCTAGACAGGGAGATGCCTCTGGAAACACCATATATTTT. This translates into CASSRQGDASGNTIYF.

The chain joins TRBV7-9 to TRBJ1-2; TRBD1 agrees at 10 bases. The CDR3 runs to 15 residues. Germline V gene data show CDR1 as SEHNR and CDR2 as FQNEAQ (reference sequence). Trimming took 0 bases from V and 11 from J; bases not matched to a gene: 9. The CDR3 loop is CASSLARQGAIQYTF. CDR3 bases: TGTGCCAGCAGCTTAGCGAGACAGGGGGCCATCCAGTACACCTTC.

The rearrangement uses TRBV10-3 and TRBJ2-7; D not resolved. The germline V gene encodes CDR1 ENHRY and CDR2 SYGVKD. Between the trimmed V and J ends, which lost 5 bases and 4 bases, there was a span of 9 bases. This CDR3 region has 12 residues. Written as DNA, the CDR3 is TGTGCCATCAGTATCGCAGATTACGAGCAGTACTTC. It is translated as CAISIADYEQYF.

CDR3 residues: CASSDRDTQYF. Written as DNA, the CDR3 is TGTGCCAGCAGTGACCGGGATACGCAGTATTTT. The rearrangement uses TRBV2 and TRBJ2-3, with no clear D. Trimming took off 3 bases at V and 6 bases at J, with 4 bases between the two ends. The germline V gene has CDR1 SNHLY and CDR2 FYNNEI. The CDR3 spans 11 residues.

The chain is built from TRBV12-3 or TRBV12-4 and TRBJ1-1, with 7 nucleotides matching TRBD1. The trim removed 7 bases at V and 1 base at J, leaving 3 bases unmatched. The CDR3 runs 13 residues. The CDR3 DNA sequence: TGTGCCAGCACCCGACAGGGGAACACTGAAGCTTTCTTT. This encodes CASTRQGNTEAFF.

V gene TRBV18 combines with J gene TRBJ1-3, with D perhaps matching TRBD1 (5 bases). CDR3 length: 16 residues. V was clipped by 3 bases and J by 0 bases, with 12 bases between them. CDR1 and CDR2 (germline): KGHSH, LQKENI. Here the CDR3 DNA reads TGTGCCAGCTCACCCGGGACTCACAGCTCTGGAAACACCATATATTTT. Residues: CASSPGTHSSGNTIYF.